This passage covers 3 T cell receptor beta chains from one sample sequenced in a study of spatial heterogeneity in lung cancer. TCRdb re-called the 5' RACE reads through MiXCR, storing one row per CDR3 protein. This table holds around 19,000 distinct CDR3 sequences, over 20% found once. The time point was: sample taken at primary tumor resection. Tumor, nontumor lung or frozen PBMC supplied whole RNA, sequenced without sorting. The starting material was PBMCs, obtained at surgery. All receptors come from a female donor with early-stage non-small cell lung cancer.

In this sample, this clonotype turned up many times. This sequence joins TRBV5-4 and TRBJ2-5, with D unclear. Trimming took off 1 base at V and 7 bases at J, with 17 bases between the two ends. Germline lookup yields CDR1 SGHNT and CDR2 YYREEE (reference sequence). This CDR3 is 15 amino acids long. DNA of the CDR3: TGTGCCAGCAGCTTGTCAGTTGGGCCGACGGGGACCCAGTACTTC. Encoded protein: CASSLSVGPTGTQYF.

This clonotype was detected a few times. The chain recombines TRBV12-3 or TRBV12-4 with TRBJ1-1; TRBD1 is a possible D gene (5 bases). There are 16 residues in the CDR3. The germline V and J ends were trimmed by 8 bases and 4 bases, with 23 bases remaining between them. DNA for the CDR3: TGTGCCAGCGGCCCCAGAGCGGCAGGGACTCTCACTGAAGCTTTCTTT. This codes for CASGPRAAGTLTEAFF.

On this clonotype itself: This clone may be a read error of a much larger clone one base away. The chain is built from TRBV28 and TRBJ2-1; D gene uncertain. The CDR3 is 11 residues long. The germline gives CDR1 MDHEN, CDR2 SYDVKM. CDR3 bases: TGTGCCGGCAGTCCTCGGGATGAGCAGTTCTTC. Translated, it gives CAGSPRDEQFF.